This TCR beta chain was captured by sequencing in a study of blood T cell repertoires in COVID-19. The CDR3 spans 13 residues. Trimming removed 3 bases at V and 4 bases at J, with 9 bases between. From germline, CDR1 is KGHSH and CDR2 LQKENI. Sequenced by immunoSEQ multiplex PCR; TCRdb stores in-frame clones only, minus some. Here the sample spans roughly 170,000 clones, approximately 87% being singletons. The sequence was collected from a man aged 65-85 years with active or convalescent COVID-19. The chain is built from TRBV18 and TRBJ1-1; tentatively, D is TRBD1 (5 bases). Sequenced: peripheral blood. The CDR3 loop is CASSPQGSTEAFF. The CDR3 DNA sequence: TGTGCCAGCTCACCCCAGGGTAGCACTGAAGCTTTCTTT.